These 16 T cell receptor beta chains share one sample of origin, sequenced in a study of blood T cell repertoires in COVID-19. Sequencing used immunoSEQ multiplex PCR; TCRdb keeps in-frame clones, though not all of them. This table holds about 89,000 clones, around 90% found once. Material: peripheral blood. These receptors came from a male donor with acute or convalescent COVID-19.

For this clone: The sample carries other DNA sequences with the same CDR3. CDR3 sequence reads: CASSFSGGTDTQYF. The CDR3 DNA reads TGCGCCAGCAGCTTCTCCGGCGGAACAGATACGCAGTATTTT. The chain joins TRBV5-1 to TRBJ2-3; the D is unclear. Trimming cost V 2 bases and J 3 bases, with 10 bases left between them. In germline, CDR1 is SGHRS, CDR2 YFSETQ. The CDR3 totals 14 residues.

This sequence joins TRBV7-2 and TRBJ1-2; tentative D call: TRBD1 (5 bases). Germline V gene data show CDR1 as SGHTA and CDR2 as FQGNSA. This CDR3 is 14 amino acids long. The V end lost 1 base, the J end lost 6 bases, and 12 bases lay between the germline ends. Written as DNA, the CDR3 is TGTGCCAGCAGCTTAGTCGCCAGGGAAAATGGCTACACCTTC. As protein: CASSLVARENGYTF.

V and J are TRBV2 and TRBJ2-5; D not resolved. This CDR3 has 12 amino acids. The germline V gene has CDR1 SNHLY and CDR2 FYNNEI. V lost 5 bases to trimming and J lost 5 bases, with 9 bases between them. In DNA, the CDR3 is TGTGCCAGCAGTCCCGTCCCCGAGACCCAGTACTTC. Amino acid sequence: CASSPVPETQYF.

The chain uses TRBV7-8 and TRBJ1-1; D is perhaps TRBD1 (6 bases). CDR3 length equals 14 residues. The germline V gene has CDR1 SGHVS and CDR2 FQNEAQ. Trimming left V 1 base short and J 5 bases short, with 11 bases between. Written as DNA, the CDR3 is TGTGCCAGCAGCTTAGTTCCAGGGGTGACTGAAGCTTTCTTT. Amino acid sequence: CASSLVPGVTEAFF.

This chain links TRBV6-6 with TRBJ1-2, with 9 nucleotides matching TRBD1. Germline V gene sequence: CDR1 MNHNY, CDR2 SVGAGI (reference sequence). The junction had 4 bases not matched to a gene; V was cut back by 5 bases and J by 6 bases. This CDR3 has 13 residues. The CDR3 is CASSPRTGDGYTF. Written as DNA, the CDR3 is TGTGCCAGCAGTCCCCGGACAGGGGATGGCTACACCTTC.

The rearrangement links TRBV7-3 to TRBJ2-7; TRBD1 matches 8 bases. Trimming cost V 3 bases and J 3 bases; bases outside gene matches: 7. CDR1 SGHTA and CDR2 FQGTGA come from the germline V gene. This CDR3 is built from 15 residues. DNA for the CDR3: TGTGCCAGCAGCTTGAGGACAGGGAGAAGCTACGAGCAGTACTTC. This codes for CASSLRTGRSYEQYF.

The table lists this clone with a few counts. CDR3 DNA: TGTGCCAGCAGCCAAGGGACAGTCTCTGGAAACACCATATATTTT. This sequence encodes CASSQGTVSGNTIYF. The chain joins TRBV3-1 (or the pseudogene TRBV3-2) to TRBJ1-3; D might be TRBD1 (6 bases). V gave up 1 base and J gave up 0 bases, with 7 bases separating them. Germline loops: CDR1 LGHDT, CDR2 YNNKEL (reference sequence). The CDR3 length is 15 residues.

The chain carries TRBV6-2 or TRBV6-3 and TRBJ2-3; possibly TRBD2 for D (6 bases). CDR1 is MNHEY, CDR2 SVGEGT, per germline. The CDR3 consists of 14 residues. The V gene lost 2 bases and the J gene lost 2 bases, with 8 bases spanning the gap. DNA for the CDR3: TGTGCCAGCAGTTACGGCGGGATCACAGATACGCAGTATTTT. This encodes CASSYGGITDTQYF.

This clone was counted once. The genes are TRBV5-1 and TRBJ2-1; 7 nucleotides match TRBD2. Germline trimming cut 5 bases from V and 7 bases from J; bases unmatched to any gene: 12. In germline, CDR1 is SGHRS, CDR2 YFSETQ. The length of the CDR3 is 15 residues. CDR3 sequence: CASSSQVGGGNEQFF. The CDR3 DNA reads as TGCGCCAGCAGTTCCCAAGTCGGGGGAGGGAATGAGCAGTTCTTC.

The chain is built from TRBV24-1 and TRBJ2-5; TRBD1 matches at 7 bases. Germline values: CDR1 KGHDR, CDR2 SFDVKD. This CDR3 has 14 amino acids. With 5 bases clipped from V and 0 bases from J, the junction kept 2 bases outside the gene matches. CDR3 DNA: TGTGCCACCAGTGGACAGGGAAACCAAGAGACCCAGTACTTC. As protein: CATSGQGNQETQYF.

The CDR3 loop reads CASSKTTYNEQFF. In DNA, the CDR3 is TGTGCCAGCAGCAAAACTACGTACAATGAGCAGTTCTTC. The V call is TRBV11-2, the J call TRBJ2-1; no clear D. The CDR3 length is 13 residues. Deletions cut 5 bases from V and 4 bases from J, with 9 bases between. The V gene's germline CDR1 is SGHAT and CDR2 FQNNGV.

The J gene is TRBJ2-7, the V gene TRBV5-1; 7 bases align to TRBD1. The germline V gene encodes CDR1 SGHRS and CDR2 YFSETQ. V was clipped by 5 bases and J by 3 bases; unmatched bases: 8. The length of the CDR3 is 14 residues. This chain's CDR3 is CASSETGQGYEQYF. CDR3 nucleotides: TGCGCCAGCAGTGAGACAGGGCAGGGCTACGAGCAGTACTTC.

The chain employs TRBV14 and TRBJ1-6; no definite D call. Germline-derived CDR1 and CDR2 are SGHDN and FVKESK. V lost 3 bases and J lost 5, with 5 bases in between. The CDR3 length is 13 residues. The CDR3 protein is CASSHTDNSPLHF. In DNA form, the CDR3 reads TGTGCCAGCAGCCATACAGATAATTCACCCCTCCACTTT.

The CDR3 nucleotides are TGCGCCAGCAGCCCCGGACTGCGGCCAGATACGCAGTATTTT. Protein sequence: CASSPGLRPDTQYF. The chain has TRBV5-1 and TRBJ2-3; D might be TRBD2 (5 bases). CDR1 and CDR2 (germline): SGHRS, YFSETQ. The CDR3 length is 14 residues. Trimming stripped 4 bases from V and 4 bases from J, with 13 bases between.

The chain's CDR3 is CASSRDSYNSPLHF. The CDR3 DNA reads as TGTGCCAGCAGTCGGGACAGCTATAATTCACCCCTCCACTTT. V gene TRBV28 combines with J gene TRBJ1-6; 7 positions match TRBD1. After removal of 5 bases from V and 3 bases from J, the junction contained 1 base not matched to a gene. This CDR3 contains 14 residues. Germline lookup yields CDR1 MDHEN and CDR2 SYDVKM.

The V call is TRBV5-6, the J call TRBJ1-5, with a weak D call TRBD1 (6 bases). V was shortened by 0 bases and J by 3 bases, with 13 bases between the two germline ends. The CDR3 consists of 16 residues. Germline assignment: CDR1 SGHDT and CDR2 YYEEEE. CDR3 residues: CASSLDRGAVNQPQHF. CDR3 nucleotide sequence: TGTGCCAGCAGCTTGGATCGGGGGGCCGTCAATCAGCCCCAGCATTTT.